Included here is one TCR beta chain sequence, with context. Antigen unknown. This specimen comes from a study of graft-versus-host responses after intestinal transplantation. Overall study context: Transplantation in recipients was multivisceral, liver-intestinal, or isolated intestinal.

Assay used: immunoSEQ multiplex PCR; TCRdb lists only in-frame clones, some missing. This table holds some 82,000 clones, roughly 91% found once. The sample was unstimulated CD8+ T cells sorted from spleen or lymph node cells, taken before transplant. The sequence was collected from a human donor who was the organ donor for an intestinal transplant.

Here the CDR3 reads CASSYRASYEQFF. The CDR3 DNA is TGTGCCAGCAGTTATAGGGCGAGCTATGAGCAGTTCTTC. The V and J genes are TRBV7-8 and TRBJ2-1; D unclear. V gave up 6 bases and J gave up 8 bases, with 14 bases separating them. The CDR3 length is 13 residues. The germline V gene has CDR1 SGHVS and CDR2 FQNEAQ.